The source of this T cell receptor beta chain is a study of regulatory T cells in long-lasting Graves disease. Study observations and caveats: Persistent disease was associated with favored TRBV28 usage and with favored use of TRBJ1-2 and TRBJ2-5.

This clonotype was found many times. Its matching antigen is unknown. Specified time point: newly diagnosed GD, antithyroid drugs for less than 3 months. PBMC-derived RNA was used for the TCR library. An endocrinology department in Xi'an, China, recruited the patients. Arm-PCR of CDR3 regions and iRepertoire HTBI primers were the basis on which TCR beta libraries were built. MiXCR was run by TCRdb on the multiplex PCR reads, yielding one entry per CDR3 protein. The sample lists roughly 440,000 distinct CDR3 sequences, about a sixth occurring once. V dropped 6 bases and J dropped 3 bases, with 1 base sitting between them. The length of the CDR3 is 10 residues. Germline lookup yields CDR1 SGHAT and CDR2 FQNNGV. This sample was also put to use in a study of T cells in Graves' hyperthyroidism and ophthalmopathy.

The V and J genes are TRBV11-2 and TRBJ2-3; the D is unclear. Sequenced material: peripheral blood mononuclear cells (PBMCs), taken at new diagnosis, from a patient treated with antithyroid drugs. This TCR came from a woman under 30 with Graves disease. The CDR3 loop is CASSTDTQYF. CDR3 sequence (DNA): TGTGCCAGCAGTACAGATACGCAGTATTTT. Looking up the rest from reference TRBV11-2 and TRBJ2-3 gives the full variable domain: EAGVAQSPRYKIIEKRQSVAFWCNPISGHATLYWYQQILGQGPKLLIQFQNNGVVDDSQLPKDRFSAERLKGVDSTLKIQPAKLEDSAVYLCASSTDTQYFGPGTRLTVL.